This T cell receptor beta chain was sequenced in a study of T cells in Graves' hyperthyroidism and ophthalmopathy. Study context: Peripheral blood was obtained at initial diagnosis, preceding any treatment.

This clonotype came up many times. Its target is not known. Notes on the study in general: Most expanded thyroid clonotypes above 0.001 also appeared in blood. Ophthalmopathy got predicted by the model a median about six months before its onset.

Clinical symptoms, serum thyroxine and TRAb, thyroid ultrasound and orbital computed tomography together formed the diagnostic basis. Researchers amplified the TCR beta CDR3 regions from RNA transcripts. The TCR CDR3 was amplified in a first-round RT-PCR using the HTBI primer set. Via MiXCR, TCRdb re-called the multiplex PCR reads, giving one row per CDR3 protein. The sample carries approximately 360,000 distinct CDR3 sequences, about 15% recorded once. The CDR3 spans 15 residues. Germline assignment: CDR1 MDHEN and CDR2 SYDVKM. V dropped 3 bases and J dropped 0 bases, with 8 bases sitting between them.

This receptor was identified in a woman between 18 and 30 years old with Graves' hyperthyroidism that later progressed to Graves' ophthalmopathy. The chain links TRBV28 to TRBJ1-4, with D hard to call. The sample was blood. As DNA, the CDR3 is TGTGCCAGCAGTTTTCCGGGGACAACTAATGAAAAACTGTTTTTT. This translates into CASSFPGTTNEKLFF.